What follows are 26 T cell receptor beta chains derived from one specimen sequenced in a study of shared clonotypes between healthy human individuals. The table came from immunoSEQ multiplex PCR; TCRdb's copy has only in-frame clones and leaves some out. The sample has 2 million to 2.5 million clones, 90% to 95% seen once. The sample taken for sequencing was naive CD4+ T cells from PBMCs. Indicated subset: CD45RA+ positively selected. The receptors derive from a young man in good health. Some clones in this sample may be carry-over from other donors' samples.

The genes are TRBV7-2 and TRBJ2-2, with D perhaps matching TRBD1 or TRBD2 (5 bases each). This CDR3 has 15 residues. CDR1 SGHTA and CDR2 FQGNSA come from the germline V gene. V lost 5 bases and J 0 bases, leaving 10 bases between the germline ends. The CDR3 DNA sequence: TGTGCCAGCAGCCCGGGACGATCGAACACCGGGGAGCTGTTTTTT. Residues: CASSPGRSNTGELFF.

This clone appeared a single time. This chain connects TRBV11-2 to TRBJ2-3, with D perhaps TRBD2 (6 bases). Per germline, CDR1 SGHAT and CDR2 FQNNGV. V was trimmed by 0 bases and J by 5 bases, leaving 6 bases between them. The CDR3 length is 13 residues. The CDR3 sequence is CASSLEAGDTQYF. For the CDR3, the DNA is TGTGCCAGCAGCTTAGAAGCGGGAGATACGCAGTATTTT.

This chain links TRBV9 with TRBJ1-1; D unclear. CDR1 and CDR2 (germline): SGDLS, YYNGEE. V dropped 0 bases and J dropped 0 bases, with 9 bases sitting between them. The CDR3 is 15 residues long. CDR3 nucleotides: TGTGCCAGCAGCGTAGGTCCACAGATGAACACTGAAGCTTTCTTT. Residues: CASSVGPQMNTEAFF.

The CDR3 sequence: CASGLSRTENTGELFF. DNA of the CDR3: TGTGCTAGTGGTTTGTCCCGGACAGAAAACACCGGGGAGCTGTTTTTT. The chain has TRBV12-5 and TRBJ2-2; weak D call: TRBD1 (6 bases). The CDR3 has 16 residues. The V end was cut by 2 bases, the J end by 2 bases, with 12 bases between. CDR1 and CDR2 from the germline V gene are LGHNT and FRNRAP.

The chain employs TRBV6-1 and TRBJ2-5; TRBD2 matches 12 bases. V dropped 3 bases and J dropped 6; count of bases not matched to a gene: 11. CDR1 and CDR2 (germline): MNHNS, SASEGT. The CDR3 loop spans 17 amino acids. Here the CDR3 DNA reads TGTGCCAGCAGTGATCGCTCTAGCGGGAGGGCGATAAAGACCCAGTACTTC. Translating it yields CASSDRSSGRAIKTQYF.

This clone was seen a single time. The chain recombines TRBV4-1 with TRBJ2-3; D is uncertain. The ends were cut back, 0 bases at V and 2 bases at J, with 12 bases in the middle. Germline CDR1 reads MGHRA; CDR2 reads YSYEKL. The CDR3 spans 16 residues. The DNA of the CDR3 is TGCGCCAGCAGCCAAGAGGCCAGGACGAACACAGATACGCAGTATTTT. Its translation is CASSQEARTNTDTQYF.

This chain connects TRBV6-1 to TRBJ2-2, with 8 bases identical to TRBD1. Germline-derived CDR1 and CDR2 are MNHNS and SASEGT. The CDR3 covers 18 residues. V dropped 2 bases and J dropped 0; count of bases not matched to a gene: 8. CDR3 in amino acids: CASSESFRGPPNTGELFF. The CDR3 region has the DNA TGTGCCAGCAGTGAAAGTTTCAGGGGGCCACCGAACACCGGGGAGCTGTTTTTT.

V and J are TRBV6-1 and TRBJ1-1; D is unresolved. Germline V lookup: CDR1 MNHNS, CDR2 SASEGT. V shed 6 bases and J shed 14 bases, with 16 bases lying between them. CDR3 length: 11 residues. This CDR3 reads CASRLWTHSFF. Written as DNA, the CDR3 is TGTGCCAGCAGACTATGGACGCATAGCTTCTTT.

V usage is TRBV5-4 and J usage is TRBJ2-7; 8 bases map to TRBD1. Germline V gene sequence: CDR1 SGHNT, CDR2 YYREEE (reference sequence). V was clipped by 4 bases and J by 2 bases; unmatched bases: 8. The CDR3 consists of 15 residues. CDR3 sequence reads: CASSPGTGETYEQYF. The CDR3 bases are TGTGCCAGCAGCCCCGGGACAGGAGAGACCTACGAGCAGTACTTC.

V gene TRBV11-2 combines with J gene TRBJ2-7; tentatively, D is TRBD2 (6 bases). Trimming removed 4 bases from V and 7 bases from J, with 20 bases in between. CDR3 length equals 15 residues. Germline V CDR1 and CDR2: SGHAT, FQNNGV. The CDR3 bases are TGTGCCAGCAGCTCCAAAGTAGGGACTCACGGGGAGCAGTACTTC. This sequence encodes CASSSKVGTHGEQYF. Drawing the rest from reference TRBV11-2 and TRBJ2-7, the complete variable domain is EAGVAQSPRYKIIEKRQSVAFWCNPISGHATLYWYQQILGQGPKLLIQFQNNGVVDDSQLPKDRFSAERLKGVDSTLKIQPAKLEDSAVYLCASSSKVGTHGEQYFGPGTRLTVT.

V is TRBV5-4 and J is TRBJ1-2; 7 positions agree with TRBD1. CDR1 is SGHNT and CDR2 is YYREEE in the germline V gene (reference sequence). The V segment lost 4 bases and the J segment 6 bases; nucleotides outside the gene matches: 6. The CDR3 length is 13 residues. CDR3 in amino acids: CASSRTDRDGYTF. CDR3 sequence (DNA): TGTGCCAGCAGCCGAACTGACAGGGATGGCTACACCTTC.

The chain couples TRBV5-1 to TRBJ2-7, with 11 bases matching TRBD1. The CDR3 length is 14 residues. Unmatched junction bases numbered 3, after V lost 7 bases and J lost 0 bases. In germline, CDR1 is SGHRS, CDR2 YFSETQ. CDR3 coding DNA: TGCGCCAGCGCCGGGACAGGGGGCTCCTACGAGCAGTACTTC. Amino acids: CASAGTGGSYEQYF.

CDR3 residues: CASGPGDRGYGYTF. Written as DNA, the CDR3 is TGTGCCAGCGGCCCCGGGGACAGGGGCTATGGCTACACCTTC. V gene TRBV7-2 combines with J gene TRBJ1-2; TRBD1 matches 10 bases. Germline V gene sequence: CDR1 SGHTA, CDR2 FQGNSA. V dropped 8 bases and J dropped 4; count of bases not matched to a gene: 7. This CDR3 has 14 amino acids.

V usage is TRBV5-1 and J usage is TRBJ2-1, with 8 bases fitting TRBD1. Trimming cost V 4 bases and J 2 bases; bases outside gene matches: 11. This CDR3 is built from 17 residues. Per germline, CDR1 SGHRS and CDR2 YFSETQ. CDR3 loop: CASSRYTGGPAYNEQFF. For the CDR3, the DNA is TGCGCCAGCAGCCGGTACACAGGGGGTCCCGCCTACAATGAGCAGTTCTTC.

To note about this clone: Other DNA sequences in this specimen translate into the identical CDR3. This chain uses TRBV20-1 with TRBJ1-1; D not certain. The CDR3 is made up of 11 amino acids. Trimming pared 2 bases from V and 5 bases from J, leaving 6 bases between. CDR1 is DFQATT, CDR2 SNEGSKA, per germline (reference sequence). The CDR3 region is CSARSRTEAFF. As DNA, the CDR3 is TGCAGTGCTAGAAGCAGGACTGAAGCTTTCTTT.

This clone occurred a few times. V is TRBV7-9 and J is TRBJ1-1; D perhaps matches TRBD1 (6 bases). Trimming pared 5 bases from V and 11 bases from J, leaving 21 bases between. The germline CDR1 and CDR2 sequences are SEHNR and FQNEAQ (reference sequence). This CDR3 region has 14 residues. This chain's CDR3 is CASSLDGGTNPAFF. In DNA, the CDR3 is TGTGCCAGCAGCCTAGACGGTGGGACAAACCCGGCTTTCTTT.

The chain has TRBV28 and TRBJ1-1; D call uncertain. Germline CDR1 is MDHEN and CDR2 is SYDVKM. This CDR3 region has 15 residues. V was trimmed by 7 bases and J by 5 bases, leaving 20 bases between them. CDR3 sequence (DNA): TGTGCCAGCACCCTCCCCCCCAGTGAAGGAACTGAAGCTTTCTTT. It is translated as CASTLPPSEGTEAFF.

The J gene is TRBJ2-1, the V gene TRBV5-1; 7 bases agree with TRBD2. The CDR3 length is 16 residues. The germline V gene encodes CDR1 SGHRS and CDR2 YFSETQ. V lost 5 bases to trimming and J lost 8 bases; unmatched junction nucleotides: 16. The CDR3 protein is CASSPRVGGPSDEQFF. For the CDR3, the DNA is TGCGCCAGCAGTCCACGTGTGGGAGGGCCCTCGGATGAGCAGTTCTTC.

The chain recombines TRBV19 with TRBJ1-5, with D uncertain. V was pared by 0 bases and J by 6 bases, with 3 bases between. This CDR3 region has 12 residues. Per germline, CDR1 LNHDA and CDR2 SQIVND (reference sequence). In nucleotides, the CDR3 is TGTGCCAGTAGTATAGAGACTCAGCCCCAGCATTTT. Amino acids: CASSIETQPQHF.

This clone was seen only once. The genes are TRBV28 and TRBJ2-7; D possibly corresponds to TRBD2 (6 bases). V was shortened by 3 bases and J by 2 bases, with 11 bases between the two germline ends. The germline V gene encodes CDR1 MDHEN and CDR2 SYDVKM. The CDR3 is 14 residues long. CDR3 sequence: CASSFGGWPYEQYF. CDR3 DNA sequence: TGTGCCAGCAGTTTTGGAGGGTGGCCCTACGAGCAGTACTTC.

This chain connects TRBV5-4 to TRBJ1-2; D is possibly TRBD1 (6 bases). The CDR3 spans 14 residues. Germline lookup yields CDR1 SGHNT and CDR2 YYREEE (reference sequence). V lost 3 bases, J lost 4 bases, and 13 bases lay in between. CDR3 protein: CASSSKDRFYGYTF. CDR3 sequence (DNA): TGTGCCAGCAGCTCGAAGGACAGATTCTATGGCTACACCTTC.

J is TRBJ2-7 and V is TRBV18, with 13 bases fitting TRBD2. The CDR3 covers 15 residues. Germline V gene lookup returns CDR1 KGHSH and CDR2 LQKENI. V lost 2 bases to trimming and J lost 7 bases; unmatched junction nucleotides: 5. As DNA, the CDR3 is TGTGCCAGCTCACCAGGGACTAGCGGGATCGGGGAGCAGTACTTC. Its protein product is CASSPGTSGIGEQYF.

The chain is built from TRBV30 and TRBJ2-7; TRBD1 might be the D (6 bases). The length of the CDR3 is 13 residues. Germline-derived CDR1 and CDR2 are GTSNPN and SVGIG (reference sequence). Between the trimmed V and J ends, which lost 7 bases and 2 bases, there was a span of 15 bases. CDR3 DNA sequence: TGTGCCTCGCGGATGACAGGTACCTACGAGCAGTACTTC. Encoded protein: CASRMTGTYEQYF.

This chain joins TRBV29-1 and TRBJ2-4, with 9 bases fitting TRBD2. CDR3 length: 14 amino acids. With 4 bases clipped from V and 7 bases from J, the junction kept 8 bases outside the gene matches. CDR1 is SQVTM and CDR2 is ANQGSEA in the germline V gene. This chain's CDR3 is CSVVLAGSFNIQYF. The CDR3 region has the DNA TGCAGCGTTGTACTAGCGGGCTCTTTCAACATTCAGTACTTC.

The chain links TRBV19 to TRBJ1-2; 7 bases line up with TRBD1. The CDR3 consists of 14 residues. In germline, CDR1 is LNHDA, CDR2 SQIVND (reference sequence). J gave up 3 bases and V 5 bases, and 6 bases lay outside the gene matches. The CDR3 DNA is TGTGCCAGTAGTCCCGGTGACAGGGACTATGGCTACACCTTC. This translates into CASSPGDRDYGYTF.

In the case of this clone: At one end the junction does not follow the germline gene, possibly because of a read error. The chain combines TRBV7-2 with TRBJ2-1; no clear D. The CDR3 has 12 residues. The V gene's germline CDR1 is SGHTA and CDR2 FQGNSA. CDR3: CASSPDSPRALF. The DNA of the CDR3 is TGTGCCAGCAGTCCCGACTCTCCCCGAGCGCTCTTC. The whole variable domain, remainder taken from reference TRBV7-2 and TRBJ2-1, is GAGVSQSPSNKVTEKGKDVELRCDPISGHTALYWYRQSLGQGLEFLIYFQGNSAPDKSGLPSDRFSAERTGGSVSTLTIQRTQQEDSAVYLCASSPDSPRALFGPGTRLTVL.